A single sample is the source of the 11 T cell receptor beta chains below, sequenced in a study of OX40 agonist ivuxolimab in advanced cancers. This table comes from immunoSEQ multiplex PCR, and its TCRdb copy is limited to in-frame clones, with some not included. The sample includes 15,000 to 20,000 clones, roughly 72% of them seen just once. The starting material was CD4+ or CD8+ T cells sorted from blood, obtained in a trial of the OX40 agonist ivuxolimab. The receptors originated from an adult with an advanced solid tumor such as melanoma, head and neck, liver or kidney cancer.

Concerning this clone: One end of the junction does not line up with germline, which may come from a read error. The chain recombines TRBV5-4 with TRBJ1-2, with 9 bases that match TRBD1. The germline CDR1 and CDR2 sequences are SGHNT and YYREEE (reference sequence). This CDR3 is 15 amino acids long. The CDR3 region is CASSQGTGYRTGYTF. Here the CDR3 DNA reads TGCGCCAGCAGCCAGGGGACAGGGTATCGGACCGGCTACACCTTC.

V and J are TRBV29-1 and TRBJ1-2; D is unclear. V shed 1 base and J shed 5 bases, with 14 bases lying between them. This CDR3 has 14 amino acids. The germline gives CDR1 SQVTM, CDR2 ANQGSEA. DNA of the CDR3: TGCAGCGTTGAAGGAGGTCGATCTACTTATGGCTACACCTTC. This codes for CSVEGGRSTYGYTF.

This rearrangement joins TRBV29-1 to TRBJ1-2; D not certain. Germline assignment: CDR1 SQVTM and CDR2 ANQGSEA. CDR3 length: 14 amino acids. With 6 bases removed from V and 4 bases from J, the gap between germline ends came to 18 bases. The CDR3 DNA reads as TGCAGCGTCGAGATACCGGGCGCTGTCTATGGCTACACCTTC. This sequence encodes CSVEIPGAVYGYTF. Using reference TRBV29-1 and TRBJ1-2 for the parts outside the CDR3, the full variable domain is SAVISQKPSRDICQRGTSLTIQCQVDSQVTMMFWYRQQPGQSLTLIATANQGSEATYESGFVIDKFPISRPNLTFSTLTVSNMSPEDSSIYLCSVEIPGAVYGYTFGSGTRLTVV.

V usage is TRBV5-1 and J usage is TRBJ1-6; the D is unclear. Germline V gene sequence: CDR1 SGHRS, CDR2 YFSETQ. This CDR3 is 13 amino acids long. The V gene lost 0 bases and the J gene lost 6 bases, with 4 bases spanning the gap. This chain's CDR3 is CASSLGSNSPLHF. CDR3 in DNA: TGCGCCAGCAGCTTGGGGTCTAATTCACCCCTCCACTTT.

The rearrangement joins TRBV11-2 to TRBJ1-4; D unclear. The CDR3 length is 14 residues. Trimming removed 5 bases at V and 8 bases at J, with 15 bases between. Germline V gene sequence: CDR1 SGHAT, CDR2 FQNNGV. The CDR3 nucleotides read TGTGCCAGCAGCCCCTTAGGGAGGGCCGAAAAACTGTTTTTT. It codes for CASSPLGRAEKLFF.

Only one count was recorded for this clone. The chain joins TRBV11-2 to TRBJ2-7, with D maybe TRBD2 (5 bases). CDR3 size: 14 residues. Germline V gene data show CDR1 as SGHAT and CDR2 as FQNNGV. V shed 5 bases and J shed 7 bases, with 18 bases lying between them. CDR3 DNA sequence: TGTGCCAGCAGCCCGGAGGCGGATGGGGTGGAGCAGTACTTC. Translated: CASSPEADGVEQYF.

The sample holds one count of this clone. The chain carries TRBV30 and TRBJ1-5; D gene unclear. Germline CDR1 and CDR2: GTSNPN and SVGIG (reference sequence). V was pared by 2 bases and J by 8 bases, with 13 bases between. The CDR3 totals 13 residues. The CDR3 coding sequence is TGTGCCTGGAGTTTGACGCCCGGCGAGCCCCAGCATTTT. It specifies CAWSLTPGEPQHF.

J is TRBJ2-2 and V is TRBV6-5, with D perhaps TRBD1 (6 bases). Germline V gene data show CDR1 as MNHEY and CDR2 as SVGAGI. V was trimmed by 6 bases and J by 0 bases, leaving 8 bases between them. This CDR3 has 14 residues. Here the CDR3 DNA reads TGTGCCAGCAGGACAGGAACGAACACCGGGGAGCTGTTTTTT. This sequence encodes CASRTGTNTGELFF.

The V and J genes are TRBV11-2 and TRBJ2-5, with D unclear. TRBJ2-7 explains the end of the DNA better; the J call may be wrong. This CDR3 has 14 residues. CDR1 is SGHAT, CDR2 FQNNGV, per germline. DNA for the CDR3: TGTGCCAGCAGCTGGCTGGGGTCTGGGTACGAGCAGTACTTC. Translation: CASSWLGSGYEQYF.

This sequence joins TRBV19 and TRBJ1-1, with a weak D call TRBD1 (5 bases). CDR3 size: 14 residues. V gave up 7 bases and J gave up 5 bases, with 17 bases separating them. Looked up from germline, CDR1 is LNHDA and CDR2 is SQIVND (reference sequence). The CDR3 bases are TGTGCCAGTAAAAGGGGCAGTTCCCCGACTGAAGCTTTCTTT. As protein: CASKRGSSPTEAFF.

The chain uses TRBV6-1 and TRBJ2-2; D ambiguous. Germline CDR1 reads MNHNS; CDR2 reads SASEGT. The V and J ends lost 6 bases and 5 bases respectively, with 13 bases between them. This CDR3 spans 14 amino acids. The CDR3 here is CASSLVRVTGELFF. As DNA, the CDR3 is TGTGCCAGCAGCCTCGTAAGAGTGACCGGGGAGCTGTTTTTT.